This T cell receptor (beta chain) was profiled in a study of shared clonotypes between healthy human individuals. Notes on the study in general: The four-donor shared clonotypes exceeded non-shared clonotypes in generation probability, with non-shared ones scoring lower. Sequencing depth was expected to affect clonotype sharing among donors.

This clone appeared once. Its antigen is as yet unknown. Every immunoSEQ plate was one replicate of a subset's evenly spread DNA. In the authors' workflow: Owing to the provision of junction-only sequences devoid of quality scores by immunoSEQ, filtering differed. Libraries were prepared by immunoSEQ multiplex PCR; TCRdb keeps only in-frame clonotypes and omits some of them. V and J calls and clone size come straight from that table; D and trimming were deduced from the DNA. In the table there are about 1,500,000 clones, over 95% of which are singletons. Germline V lookup: CDR1 SEHNR, CDR2 FQNEAQ (reference sequence). The CDR3 runs to 8 residues.

The sequencing sample was made of naive CD4+ T cells sorted from blood. Subset given: CD45RA+ positively selected. The V gene is TRBV7-9, the J gene TRBJ1-2; D unresolved. This receptor was identified in a man aged 30 to 45 in good health. The CDR3 DNA sequence: TGTAAAGGAGATGGCTACACCTTC. Translated, it gives CKGDGYTF.